The 31 T cell receptor beta chains listed next were all sequenced from one sample in a study of CD8+ T cells in alopecia areata. Sequencing used cDNA as its template, made by extracting RNA and reverse transcribing it. Using immunoSEQ multiplex PCR, the repertoire was profiled, and TCRdb retains in-frame clones only, with some absent. Of some 170,000 clones listed, about 70% were seen once; the top ten hold about an eighth. The sequences come from CD8+ T cells sorted from blood, collected at week 0. The receptor source for this set is a human donor with alopecia areata.

CDR3 amino acids: CASSDGRRLGYTF. CDR3 nucleotides: TGTGCCAGCAGCGACGGACGACGGCTAGGCTACACCTTC. The chain couples TRBV9 to TRBJ1-2; D remains ambiguous. This CDR3 is 13 amino acids long. V was clipped by 3 bases and J by 8 bases, with 14 bases between them. CDR1 SGDLS and CDR2 YYNGEE come from the germline V gene.

J is TRBJ1-5 and V is TRBV27, with TRBD1 identical over 7 bases. Trimming removed 1 base from V and 5 bases from J; junction bases left unmatched: 5. CDR1 MNHEY and CDR2 SMNVEV come from the germline V gene (reference sequence). This CDR3 has 15 amino acids. The DNA for the CDR3 is TGTGCCAGCAGTTTATTCGGGACAGCCCATCAGCCCCAGCATTTT. Protein sequence: CASSLFGTAHQPQHF.

The rearrangement links TRBV14 to TRBJ2-7, with 11 bases lining up with TRBD1. The germline V gene encodes CDR1 SGHDN and CDR2 FVKESK. CDR3 size: 15 residues. The V and J ends lost 4 bases and 2 bases, in that order; junction bases with no gene match: 4. CDR3 bases: TGTGCCAGCAGCCCCCAGGACAGGGGGCCCTACGAGCAGTACTTC. Translated, it gives CASSPQDRGPYEQYF.

The DNA of the CDR3 is TGCGCCAGCAGGCAAGACAGGGGTGCTTCCTACGAGCAGTACTTC. It specifies CASRQDRGASYEQYF. The chain joins TRBV10-2 to TRBJ2-7; TRBD1 agrees at 8 bases. CDR3 length: 15 residues. The germline V gene has CDR1 WSHSY and CDR2 SAAADI. V gave up 6 bases and J gave up 1 base; unmatched junction bases: 8.

This clone has just a few counts. The chain links TRBV7-9 to TRBJ2-7; perhaps TRBD1 as D (6 bases). The CDR3 runs 12 residues. From germline, CDR1 is SEHNR and CDR2 FQNEAQ (reference sequence). V was clipped by 5 bases and J by 9 bases, with 14 bases between them. The CDR3 loop reads CASSPTGNLQYF. As DNA, the CDR3 is TGTGCCAGCAGCCCCACAGGGAACCTGCAGTACTTC.

The genes are TRBV2 and TRBJ1-2, with D unclear. The CDR3 sequence is 18 residues long. V lost 3 bases and J lost 5, with 25 bases in between. Germline V gives CDR1 SNHLY, CDR2 FYNNEI. The CDR3 reads CASSDVLTADLLRYGYTF. The CDR3 DNA sequence: TGTGCCAGCAGTGATGTTTTGACGGCTGATCTACTGCGATATGGCTACACCTTC.

The rearrangement joins TRBV20-1 to TRBJ2-7, with 7 bases aligning to TRBD2. Trimming cost V 5 bases and J 6 bases; bases outside gene matches: 4. Germline values: CDR1 DFQATT, CDR2 SNEGSKA (reference sequence). This CDR3 region has 11 residues. Here the CDR3 DNA reads TGCAGTGCTCCCGCGGGAGCCGAGCAGTACTTC. It is translated as CSAPAGAEQYF.

This clone was seen at least ten times. The chain recombines TRBV7-9 with TRBJ1-1, with no clear D. Trimming left V 3 bases short and J 7 bases short, with 9 bases between. Per the germline V gene, CDR1 is SEHNR and CDR2 is FQNEAQ (reference sequence). This CDR3 comprises 12 residues. The CDR3 sequence is CASSLTPDEAFF. CDR3 bases: TGTGCCAGCAGCTTGACACCCGATGAAGCTTTCTTT.

The CDR3 DNA reads TGTGCCAGCAGCTTGGGGGCTAGCGGGGAACAATATGAGCAGTTCTTC. Amino acids: CASSLGASGEQYEQFF. The J gene is TRBJ2-1, the V gene TRBV5-7, with 9 bases that match TRBD2. TRBV5-7 is marked as an open reading frame, function uncertain. Losses at the gene ends were 0 bases for V and 8 bases for J; bases not matched to a gene: 9. The CDR3 runs 16 residues.

This clone was counted only a few times. This chain joins TRBV2 and TRBJ1-6, with no clear D. V lost 1 base, J lost 12 bases, and 1 base lay in between. The CDR3 runs to 10 residues. Germline lookup yields CDR1 SNHLY and CDR2 FYNNEI. The CDR3 protein is CASSEGPLHF. CDR3 nucleotide sequence: TGTGCCAGCAGTGAAGGACCCCTCCACTTT.

This sequence joins TRBV4-1 and TRBJ2-2; D is possibly TRBD1 (5 bases). Per germline, CDR1 MGHRA and CDR2 YSYEKL. V dropped 0 bases and J dropped 9 bases, with 8 bases sitting between them. The CDR3 sequence is 13 residues long. The CDR3 here is CASSQDWGRELFF. CDR3 DNA: TGCGCCAGCAGCCAAGATTGGGGCAGGGAGCTGTTTTTT.

The chain is built from TRBV7-2 and TRBJ2-7; 11 positions agree with TRBD2. CDR3 length equals 15 residues. Germline V gene lookup returns CDR1 SGHTA and CDR2 FQGNSA. With 10 bases clipped from V and 5 bases from J, the junction kept 13 bases outside the gene matches. The CDR3 coding sequence is TGTGCCATCTATACTCTAGCGGGGGGATCGGACGAGCAGTACTTC. Its protein is CAIYTLAGGSDEQYF. The entire variable domain, with the rest obtained from reference TRBV7-2 and TRBJ2-7, is as follows: GAGVSQSPSNKVTEKGKDVELRCDPISGHTALYWYRQSLGQGLEFLIYFQGNSAPDKSGLPSDRFSAERTGGSVSTLTIQRTQQEDSAVYLCAIYTLAGGSDEQYFGPGTRLTVT.

The CDR3 DNA reads as TGTGCCACCTCAGACGGGGGCCAGAGGAATGAGCAGTTCTTC. This gives the protein CATSDGGQRNEQFF. V usage is TRBV15 and J usage is TRBJ2-1; D is tentatively TRBD1 or TRBD2 (6 bases each). The CDR3 extends over 14 amino acids. In germline, CDR1 is LNHNV, CDR2 YYDKDF (reference sequence). V was pared by 8 bases and J by 7 bases, with 18 bases between.

This clone occurred once. V is TRBV19 and J is TRBJ2-3; D call uncertain. The germline V and J ends were trimmed by 3 bases and 2 bases, with 12 bases remaining between them. Germline values: CDR1 LNHDA, CDR2 SQIVND (reference sequence). This CDR3 comprises 15 residues. Here the CDR3 DNA reads TGTGCCAGTAGTATTGGTGCGACGAACACAGATACGCAGTATTTT. This codes for CASSIGATNTDTQYF.

The chain links TRBV28 to TRBJ2-1; D is possibly TRBD2 (5 bases). The CDR3 runs 12 residues. The V and J ends lost 4 bases and 6 bases respectively, with 7 bases between them. The germline gives CDR1 MDHEN, CDR2 SYDVKM. The CDR3 nucleotides read TGTGCCAGCAGTTCCCGGGGCAATGAGCAGTTCTTC. Encoded protein: CASSSRGNEQFF.

The V and J genes are TRBV29-1 and TRBJ1-1; 8 bases line up with TRBD1. Looked up from germline, CDR1 is SQVTM and CDR2 is ANQGSEA. The junction had 13 bases not matched to a gene; V was cut back by 5 bases and J by 5 bases. This CDR3 has 15 residues. Written as DNA, the CDR3 is TGCAGCGTTCCATGGACAGGACAGGGTGGAACTGAAGCTTTCTTT. Amino acids: CSVPWTGQGGTEAFF.

The genes are TRBV6-1 and TRBJ2-1, with TRBD2 identical over 9 bases. J was trimmed by 7 bases and V by 3 bases; bases with no gene match: 1. The CDR3 is made up of 13 amino acids. The V gene's germline CDR1 is MNHNS and CDR2 SASEGT. The CDR3 region is CASSDSGGNEQFF. In DNA, the CDR3 is TGTGCCAGCAGTGATAGCGGGGGTAATGAGCAGTTCTTC.

The rearrangement uses TRBV12-5 and TRBJ2-2; D unresolved. The CDR3 spans 15 residues. Trimming shortened V by 2 bases and J by 4 bases, and 11 bases separated the two germline ends. Germline loops: CDR1 LGHNT, CDR2 FRNRAP. CDR3 in amino acids: CASGLRQMATGELFF. The DNA of the CDR3 is TGTGCTAGTGGTTTGCGGCAGATGGCCACCGGGGAGCTGTTTTTT.

The chain combines TRBV5-1 with TRBJ2-5; weak D call: TRBD2 (6 bases). This CDR3 has 21 amino acids. Germline lookup yields CDR1 SGHRS and CDR2 YFSETQ. V was shortened by 1 base and J by 5 bases, with 33 bases between the two germline ends. CDR3 region: CASSLSVLAPLLAVDFETQYF. CDR3 nucleotide sequence: TGCGCCAGCAGCTTGTCCGTCCTAGCGCCGCTGCTTGCCGTCGATTTTGAGACCCAGTACTTC. Looking up the rest from reference TRBV5-1 and TRBJ2-5 gives the full variable domain: KAGVTQTPRYLIKTRGQQVTLSCSPISGHRSVSWYQQTPGQGLQFLFEYFSETQRNKGNFPGRFSGRQFSNSRSEMNVSTLELGDSALYLCASSLSVLAPLLAVDFETQYFGPGTRLLVL.

This clone showed up just once. The rearrangement joins TRBV6-5 to TRBJ1-2; no clear D gene. The V gene's germline CDR1 is MNHEY and CDR2 SVGAGI. This CDR3 contains 15 residues. With 6 bases removed from V and 3 bases from J, the gap between germline ends came to 17 bases. The CDR3 loop is CASSGREASHYGYTF. The CDR3 nucleotides are TGTGCCAGCAGCGGGAGGGAGGCCAGCCACTATGGCTACACCTTC.

The chain couples TRBV29-1 to TRBJ2-1; the match to TRBD2 covers 12 bases. The germline V gene encodes CDR1 SQVTM and CDR2 ANQGSEA. V lost 5 bases, J lost 5 bases, and 16 bases stayed unmatched. The CDR3 length is 18 residues. CDR3 nucleotide sequence: TGCAGCGTTTGGCAAACTCCGACTAGCGGGGGAAGAAACAATGAGCAGTTCTTC. This gives the protein CSVWQTPTSGGRNNEQFF.

This clone has more than one count but fewer than ten. The gene calls are TRBV13 and TRBJ2-5; the match to TRBD2 covers 10 bases. The CDR3 has 15 residues. The germline V gene has CDR1 PRHDT and CDR2 FYEKMQ (reference sequence). With V trimmed by 5 bases and J by 7 bases, 10 bases remained unmatched. The CDR3 here is CASSLTSGAQLTQYF. The CDR3 DNA reads as TGTGCCAGCAGCCTCACTAGCGGGGCACAATTGACCCAGTACTTC.

The chain employs TRBV30 and TRBJ2-1, with D perhaps matching TRBD2 (6 bases). V was pared by 0 bases and J by 14 bases, with 11 bases between. Germline CDR1 reads GTSNPN; CDR2 reads SVGIG (reference sequence). The CDR3 consists of 11 residues. DNA of the CDR3: TGTGCCTGGAGTGTTACGGGGGTGGAGTTCTTC. Residues: CAWSVTGVEFF.

The V and J genes are TRBV4-1 and TRBJ2-2; 8 bases line up with TRBD1. This CDR3 spans 19 amino acids. With V trimmed by 3 bases and J by 6 bases, 18 bases remained unmatched. Germline V CDR1 and CDR2: MGHRA, YSYEKL. CDR3 in amino acids: CASSHPKWGRGPDSGELFF. CDR3 in DNA: TGCGCCAGCAGCCATCCCAAATGGGGCAGGGGGCCCGACTCCGGGGAGCTGTTTTTT.

The chain is built from TRBV19 and TRBJ2-7, with D possibly being TRBD1 or TRBD2 (5 bases each). This CDR3 has 15 residues. The V end lost 6 bases, the J end lost 2 bases, and 17 bases lay between the germline ends. Germline V lookup: CDR1 LNHDA, CDR2 SQIVND (reference sequence). The CDR3 is CASSSSGTGPYEQYF. In DNA, the CDR3 is TGTGCCAGTAGCTCCTCCGGGACGGGTCCCTACGAGCAGTACTTC.

This clone has more than one count but fewer than ten. The J gene is TRBJ1-1, the V gene TRBV7-9; no firm D call. The CDR3 totals 9 residues. CDR1 and CDR2 from the germline V gene are SEHNR and FQNEAQ (reference sequence). The V and J ends lost 1 base and 13 bases respectively, with 4 bases between them. CDR3 sequence reads: CASSLEDFF. The CDR3 DNA sequence: TGTGCCAGCAGCTTAGAGGATTTCTTT.

The chain uses TRBV6-5 and TRBJ2-7; 7 bases match TRBD1. This CDR3 has 13 amino acids. Per the germline V gene, CDR1 is MNHEY and CDR2 is SVGAGI. Trimming removed 2 bases from V and 6 bases from J; junction bases left unmatched: 4. CDR3 coding DNA: TGTGCCAGCAGTTACACAGGGGATAGCGAGCAGTACTTC. Its protein product is CASSYTGDSEQYF.

The V and J genes are TRBV27 and TRBJ2-1; 11 positions agree with TRBD1. This CDR3 is built from 14 residues. The V and J ends lost 7 bases and 7 bases, in that order; junction bases with no gene match: 6. Per germline, CDR1 MNHEY and CDR2 SMNVEV (reference sequence). Written as DNA, the CDR3 is TGTGCCAGCATGGGGACAGGGGGTAAGAATGAGCAGTTCTTC. Protein sequence: CASMGTGGKNEQFF.

J is TRBJ2-3 and V is TRBV6-6; D gene uncertain. The V gene lost 5 bases and the J gene lost 4 bases, with 7 bases spanning the gap. Germline CDR1 and CDR2: MNHNY and SVGAGI (reference sequence). The CDR3 covers 12 residues. In nucleotides, the CDR3 is TGTGCCAGCAGTCGTACACCAGATACGCAGTATTTT. Translated, it gives CASSRTPDTQYF.

The chain couples TRBV30 to TRBJ2-5; 9 nucleotides match TRBD1. Germline V lookup: CDR1 GTSNPN, CDR2 SVGIG (reference sequence). J lost 1 base, V lost 0 bases, and 15 bases had no gene match. This CDR3 spans 19 amino acids. CDR3 in amino acids: CAWSVLGTGTPYLQETQYF. The CDR3 DNA sequence: TGTGCCTGGAGTGTACTCGGGACAGGGACCCCCTATCTCCAAGAGACCCAGTACTTC.

With respect to this clone: This specimen includes other DNA sequences encoding the same CDR3. The chain combines TRBV5-1 with TRBJ2-7; no reliable D call. Deletions cut 4 bases from V and 3 bases from J, with 11 bases between. The V gene's germline CDR1 is SGHRS and CDR2 YFSETQ. CDR3 size: 13 residues. The CDR3 is CASSLWTSYEQYF. CDR3 sequence (DNA): TGCGCCAGCAGCCTTTGGACCAGCTACGAGCAGTACTTC.